Given below is one T cell receptor beta chain in context. Its cognate antigen is unknown. CDR3 size: 12 residues. The V and J ends lost 4 bases and 6 bases respectively, with 9 bases between them. Germline CDR1 and CDR2: MNHEY and SMNVEV (reference sequence). This sample was taken from a study of T cell repertoires in cytomegalovirus infection. Study as a whole: Both CMV infection and a matching HLA type were indicated by public TCR beta signatures. Overall study results and limits: The ex vivo response showed dominance by HLA-C-restricted CMV-specific TCR beta clonotypes.

TCRdb reprocessed the reads with MiXCR, giving one entry per CDR3 protein. The sample lists approximately 730,000 distinct CDR3 sequences, 29% occurring once. This chain links TRBV27 with TRBJ1-2, with D unclear. The source of this sequence is a human donor in good health (CMV status not recorded). Some clones in this sample may be carry-over from other donors' samples. The material sequenced was cultured CD8+ T cells from PBMCs, taken from culture after CMV antigen stimulation. The CDR3 here is CASSSRRDGYTF. The DNA for the CDR3 is TGTGCCAGCAGTTCCCGAAGAGATGGCTACACCTTC.